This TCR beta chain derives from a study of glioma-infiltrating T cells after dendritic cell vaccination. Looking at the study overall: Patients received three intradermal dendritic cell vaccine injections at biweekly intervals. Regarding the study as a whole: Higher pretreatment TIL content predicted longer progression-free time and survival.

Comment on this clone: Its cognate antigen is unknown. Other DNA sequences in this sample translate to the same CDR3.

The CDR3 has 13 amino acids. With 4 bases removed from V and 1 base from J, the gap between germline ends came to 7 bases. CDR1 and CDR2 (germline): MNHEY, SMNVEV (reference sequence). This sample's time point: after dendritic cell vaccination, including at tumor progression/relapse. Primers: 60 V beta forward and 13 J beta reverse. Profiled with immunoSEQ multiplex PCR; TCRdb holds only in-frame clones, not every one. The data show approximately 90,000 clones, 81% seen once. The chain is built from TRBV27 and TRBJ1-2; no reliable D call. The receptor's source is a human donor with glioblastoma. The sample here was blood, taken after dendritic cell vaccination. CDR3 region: CASSSTVNYGYTF. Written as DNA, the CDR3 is TGTGCCAGCAGTTCCACGGTTAACTATGGCTACACCTTC.